The clone carrying this T cell receptor (beta chain) was found a few times. Its antigen is not identified. These data are taken from a study of vaccination and CD4 T cells after COVID-19. Turning to the study itself: In the convalescent cohort, there were six males and four females, two of them Hispanic. Blood was drawn a median roughly 66 days post second dose, range 14 to 241. Study-level findings and limits: The analysis of convalescent patients involved relatively few individuals and lacked early post-infection timepoints.

Time point denoted: late sampling 161 to 241 days after vaccination in a few convalescent patients. Germline V gene lookup returns CDR1 MNHNS and CDR2 SASEGT. Trimming removed 8 bases at V and 4 bases at J, with 20 bases between. The length of the CDR3 is 15 residues. Using its own MiXCR run on the PCR reads, TCRdb lists one record per CDR3 protein. The sample lists some 33,000 distinct CDR3 sequences, around 33% seen once, with about 5.3% in the top ten. This sample comprised CD4+ T cells from blood, obtained about 7 months after SARS-CoV-2 vaccination. This receptor was obtained from a human donor who had recovered from COVID-19. This chain links TRBV6-1 with TRBJ1-2, with D possibly being TRBD1 (6 bases). The CDR3: CASRYGAGEGYGYTF. CDR3 DNA: TGTGCCAGCCGCTACGGCGCAGGGGAGGGCTATGGCTACACCTTC.